The 4 T cell receptor beta chains in this list originate from one sample, sequenced in a study of a mutant IDH1 vaccine in newly diagnosed glioma. Sequencing was performed with immunoSEQ multiplex PCR; in TCRdb, only in-frame clones are kept and a portion is missing. The data hold some 37,000 clones, with roughly 74% observed a single time. Their antigen targets remain unknown. Time point in this sample: week 5, during vaccination. Alongside topical imiquimod, each dose of vaccine comprised 300 ug of mutant IDH1 20-mer peptide. The specimen was PBMCs, collected from a glioma patient whose treatment included an IDH1 peptide vaccine. The receptors originated from a man between 35 and 55 years old with glioma.

This clone was detected a few times. V usage is TRBV6-5 and J usage is TRBJ1-6; D unresolved. Germline CDR1 is MNHEY and CDR2 is SVGAGI. The CDR3 spans 16 residues. Trimming removed 4 bases from V and 4 bases from J, with 14 bases in between. The CDR3 loop reads CASSSSWVTYNSPLHF. The CDR3 nucleotides read TGTGCCAGCAGTTCCTCGTGGGTTACTTATAATTCACCCCTCCACTTT.

This chain uses TRBV6-1 with TRBJ2-7; weak D call: TRBD2 (6 bases). V dropped 7 bases and J dropped 3 bases, with 10 bases sitting between them. CDR1 MNHNS and CDR2 SASEGT come from the germline V gene. The CDR3 consists of 12 residues. The CDR3 sequence: CASTVGGYEQYF. The DNA of the CDR3 is TGTGCCAGCACCGTGGGGGGCTACGAGCAGTACTTC.

V and J are TRBV20-1 and TRBJ1-2; D unclear. Germline values: CDR1 DFQATT, CDR2 SNEGSKA (reference sequence). This CDR3 contains 11 residues. V lost 7 bases, J lost 0 bases, and 6 bases lay in between. CDR3 region: CSVPTNYGYTF. The CDR3 DNA sequence: TGCAGTGTACCAACTAACTATGGCTACACCTTC.

The rearrangement links TRBV30 to TRBJ2-3; no clear D. V dropped 3 bases and J dropped 4 bases, with 11 bases sitting between them. Germline V gene sequence: CDR1 GTSNPN, CDR2 SVGIG (reference sequence). The CDR3 runs to 13 residues. In nucleotides, the CDR3 is TGTGCCTGGAGCCCCGGGCTACCAGATACGCAGTATTTT. Translation gives CAWSPGLPDTQYF.